Below are 8 T cell receptor beta chains sequenced from a single sample in a study of blood T cell repertoires in COVID-19. Measured with immunoSEQ multiplex PCR; TCRdb has only the in-frame clones, and not every one. The table has approximately 130,000 clones, about four fifths seen once; the top ten hold 15% to 20%. Sample: PBMCs or T cells enriched from blood (not recorded which). Source of these receptors: a man aged 30 to 45 who had recovered from COVID-19.

The V and J genes are TRBV10-3 and TRBJ2-3; the D is unclear. Trimming cost V 2 bases and J 9 bases, with 12 bases left between them. The V gene's germline CDR1 is ENHRY and CDR2 SYGVKD. There are 13 residues in the CDR3. CDR3 sequence (DNA): TGTGCCATCAGTGAGACCGACTCGTCCACGCAGTATTTT. Translation gives CAISETDSSTQYF.

This clone appeared a few times. This chain connects TRBV5-6 to TRBJ2-3, with a tentative D call TRBD2 (5 bases). The CDR3 is 15 residues long. Germline values: CDR1 SGHDT, CDR2 YYEEEE. The V gene lost 4 bases and the J gene lost 6 bases, with 18 bases spanning the gap. The CDR3 reads CASSVIATISDTQYF. The CDR3 nucleotides are TGTGCCAGCAGCGTGATAGCGACCATTTCGGATACGCAGTATTTT.

This chain uses TRBV18 with TRBJ2-5, with a possible D match to TRBD1 (8 bases). V lost 1 base and J lost 5, with 17 bases in between. Germline CDR1 KGHSH, CDR2 LQKENI. This CDR3 region has 16 residues. In nucleotides, the CDR3 is TGTGCCAGCTCACCACGGGGGGGACAGGCGGTGGAGACCCAGTACTTC. This translates into CASSPRGGQAVETQYF.

The chain links TRBV10-1 to TRBJ2-1; D is possibly TRBD1 (6 bases). V lost 0 bases and J lost 9, with 12 bases in between. The germline CDR1 and CDR2 sequences are WNHNN and SYGVQD (reference sequence). The CDR3 length is 14 residues. The CDR3 loop reads CASSESFTGSEQFF. The CDR3 DNA follows: TGCGCCAGCAGTGAGTCTTTTACAGGGTCTGAGCAGTTCTTC.

This chain uses TRBV5-1 with TRBJ2-7; 8 nucleotides align to TRBD2. This CDR3 spans 14 amino acids. CDR1 is SGHRS, CDR2 YFSETQ, per germline. V lost 2 bases and J lost 2; bases outside the gene matches: 3. CDR3: CASSLAGEPYEQYF. In DNA form, the CDR3 reads TGCGCCAGCAGCTTAGCGGGAGAACCCTACGAGCAGTACTTC.

The J gene is TRBJ1-4, the V gene TRBV5-1; TRBD1 agrees at 9 bases. This CDR3 has 14 amino acids. Germline trimming cut 4 bases from V and 8 bases from J; bases unmatched to any gene: 6. Germline V gives CDR1 SGHRS, CDR2 YFSETQ. CDR3 DNA: TGCGCCAGCAGCCAGCAGACAGGGGGGGAAAAACTGTTTTTT. It translates to CASSQQTGGEKLFF.

There are a few counts of this clone. V and J are TRBV7-9 and TRBJ2-7; 7 nucleotides match TRBD1. The germline CDR1 and CDR2 sequences are SEHNR and FQNEAQ (reference sequence). This CDR3 comprises 13 residues. V was pared by 1 base and J by 4 bases, with 1 base of the junction left unmatched. Written as DNA, the CDR3 is TGTGCCAGCAGCTTAGACAGGGGTTACGAGCAGTACGTC. Its translation: CASSLDRGYEQYV.

This chain connects TRBV11-3 to TRBJ2-7, with D uncertain. In germline, CDR1 is SGHNT, CDR2 YENEEA. This CDR3 has 13 amino acids. The germline V and J ends were trimmed by 0 bases and 6 bases, with 9 bases remaining between them. DNA for the CDR3: TGTGCCAGCAGCTTAGATCAAGCTGCCGAGCAGTACTTC. As protein: CASSLDQAAEQYF.